This T cell receptor (beta chain) stems from a study of blood T cell repertoires in COVID-19. Overall study: T cells, B-cell-depleted T cells, or PBMCs provided the cDNA or gDNA that served as material.

Clones were read by immunoSEQ multiplex PCR, and TCRdb kept only the in-frame ones, dropping some. The sample lists roughly 150,000 clones, about 85% occurring once. The TCR sequence derives from a man older than 75 with COVID-19, enrolled during active disease. Sequencing input: peripheral blood.

The CDR3 protein is CASSSGQIFSGNTIYF. The CDR3, as DNA: TGTGCCAGCAGCTCGGGACAGATATTCTCTGGAAACACCATATATTTT. The chain combines TRBV7-2 with TRBJ1-3, with 7 nucleotides matching TRBD1. The CDR3 runs 16 residues. Germline V gene sequence: CDR1 SGHTA, CDR2 FQGNSA. The J segment lost 0 bases and the V segment lost 4 bases, leaving 6 bases of the junction unmatched. Using reference TRBV7-2 and TRBJ1-3 for the parts outside the CDR3, the full variable domain is GAGVSQSPSNKVTEKGKDVELRCDPISGHTALYWYRQSLGQGLEFLIYFQGNSAPDKSGLPSDRFSAERTGGSVSTLTIQRTQQEDSAVYLCASSSGQIFSGNTIYFGEGSWLTVV.